These T cell receptor beta chains were read from a single sample in a study of blood T cell repertoires in COVID-19. Generated by immunoSEQ multiplex PCR, the TCRdb table keeps only in-frame clones and is missing some. The sample lists roughly 160,000 clones, roughly 85% occurring once. The specimen was peripheral blood. The receptors stem from a woman between 50 and 59 years old with COVID-19, enrolled during active disease. Both conserved end residues are part of each CDR3. Fields, in order: V gene, D gene, clone size, J gene, CDR3 protein, CDR3 DNA. The D gene is left open where the match is weak. Clone size is given for some rows only: seen once, a few or many times, or a class if the clone is expanded.

V: TRBV6-5
D: TRBD1
size: .
J: TRBJ1-2
CDR3: CASSSGQGNYGYTF
DNA: TGTGCCAGCAGTTCCGGACAGGGCAACTATGGCTACACCTTC

V: TRBV7-8
D: .
size: few
J: TRBJ1-1
CDR3: CASSPRGGLNTEAFF
DNA: TGTGCCAGCAGCCCAAGGGGCGGATTGAACACTGAAGCTTTCTTT

V: TRBV6-5
D: .
size: once
J: TRBJ1-2
CDR3: CASSYGADYGYTF
DNA: TGTGCCAGCAGTTACGGGGCTGACTATGGCTACACCTTC

V: TRBV6-6
D: .
size: .
J: TRBJ1-1
CDR3: CASFYGRNARTEAFF
DNA: TGTGCCAGCTTCTACGGCCGAAACGCTAGGACTGAAGCTTTCTTT

V: TRBV5-1
D: TRBD2
size: .
J: TRBJ2-2
CDR3: CASSLPGGNTGELFF
DNA: TGCGCCAGCAGCTTGCCGGGGGGGAACACCGGGGAGCTGTTTTTT

V: TRBV6-6
D: .
size: .
J: TRBJ2-1
CDR3: CASSLPGTGYNEQFF
DNA: TGTGCCAGCTCCCTTCCCGGGACTGGATACAATGAGCAGTTCTTC

V: TRBV6-1
D: .
size: .
J: TRBJ1-5
CDR3: CASSDTVVNQPQHF
DNA: TGTGCCAGCAGTGACACAGTAGTCAATCAGCCCCAGCATTTT

V: TRBV27
D: TRBD2
size: .
J: TRBJ2-7
CDR3: CASSYIAGGSYEQYF
DNA: TGTGCCAGCAGTTATATAGCGGGGGGCTCCTACGAGCAGTACTTC

V: TRBV24-1
D: TRBD1
size: .
J: TRBJ2-1
CDR3: CATSEYGTGAYNEQFF
DNA: TGTGCCACCAGTGAGTACGGGACAGGGGCCTACAATGAGCAGTTCTTC

V: TRBV6-1
D: .
size: .
J: TRBJ2-7
CDR3: CASSEALLGTQLVQYF
DNA: TGTGCCAGCAGTGAAGCGCTTCTAGGGACTCAACTCGTGCAGTACTTC

V: TRBV7-3
D: .
size: .
J: TRBJ2-5
CDR3: CASSLNFWETQYF
DNA: TGTGCCAGCAGCTTAAACTTCTGGGAGACCCAGTACTTC

V: TRBV10-3
D: TRBD1
size: .
J: TRBJ2-1
CDR3: CAISDTGTGYNEQFF
DNA: TGTGCCATCAGTGACACCGGGACAGGGTATAATGAGCAGTTCTTC

V: TRBV21-1
D: .
size: .
J: TRBJ2-2
CDR3: CASSKPTGSTGELFF
DNA: TGTGCCAGCAGCAAACCAACAGGGAGCACCGGGGAGCTGTTTTTT

V: TRBV6-5
D: TRBD2
size: .
J: TRBJ2-7
CDR3: CASTSGDSYEQYF
DNA: TGTGCCAGCACTAGCGGGGACTCCTACGAGCAGTACTTC

V: TRBV3-1/TRBV3-2
D: TRBD2
size: .
J: TRBJ2-1
CDR3: CASSHAGLAGGSYNEQFF
DNA: TGTGCCAGCAGCCACGCTGGCCTAGCGGGGGGATCCTACAATGAGCAGTTCTTC

V: TRBV14
D: .
size: .
J: TRBJ2-5
CDR3: CASSQDLGGRETQYF
DNA: TGTGCCAGCAGCCAGGACTTGGGAGGAAGGGAGACCCAGTACTTC

V: TRBV28
D: .
size: .
J: TRBJ2-5
CDR3: CASSLFRSQETQYF
DNA: TGTGCCAGCAGTTTATTTAGGAGTCAAGAGACCCAGTACTTC

V: TRBV1
D: .
size: .
J: TRBJ1-2
CDR3: CTSSQEFERTGDGYTF
DNA: TGCACCAGCAGCCAAGAGTTTGAACGGACAGGGGACGGCTACACCTTC

V: TRBV7-2
D: TRBD1
size: .
J: TRBJ2-2
CDR3: CASSPRTGTNTGELFF
DNA: TGTGCCAGCAGCCCCCGGACAGGGACGAACACCGGGGAGCTGTTTTTT

V: TRBV6-5
D: TRBD1
size: .
J: TRBJ2-1
CDR3: CASSSLDRDNEQFF
DNA: TGTGCCAGCAGTTCCCTGGACAGGGACAATGAGCAGTTCTTC

V: TRBV4-3
D: TRBD2
size: .
J: TRBJ2-6
CDR3: CASSQDRGAGANVLTF
DNA: TGCGCCAGCAGCCAAGATCGGGGGGCTGGGGCCAACGTCCTGACTTTC

V: TRBV4-2
D: .
size: .
J: TRBJ1-4
CDR3: CASSQDRAGPNEKLFF
DNA: TGTGCCAGCAGCCAAGATCGGGCAGGGCCCAATGAAAAACTGTTTTTT